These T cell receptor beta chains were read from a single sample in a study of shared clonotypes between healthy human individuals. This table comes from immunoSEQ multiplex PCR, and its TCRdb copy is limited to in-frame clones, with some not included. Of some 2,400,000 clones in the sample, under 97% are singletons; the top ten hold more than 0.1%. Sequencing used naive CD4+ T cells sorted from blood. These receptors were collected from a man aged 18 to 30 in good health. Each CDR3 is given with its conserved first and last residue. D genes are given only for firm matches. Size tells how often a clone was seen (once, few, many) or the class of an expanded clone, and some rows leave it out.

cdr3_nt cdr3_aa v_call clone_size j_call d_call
TGTGCCAGCAGTGAACTGTCTAGCGGGGGCTACAATGAGCAGTTCTTC CASSELSSGGYNEQFF TRBV6-1 - TRBJ2-1 TRBD2
TGTGCCAGCAGCGTATCCGACAGGGGTCCCTCACCCCTCCACTTT CASSVSDRGPSPLHF TRBV9 - TRBJ1-6 TRBD1
TGTGCCAGCAGCCGGCGCCTCGCTTCGGACAGTAAAGGGTACACTGAAGCTTTCTTT CASSRRLASDSKGYTEAFF TRBV11-2 - TRBJ1-1 -
TGTGCCAGCAGCTCAGAACCCTCTGGAAACACCATATATTTT CASSSEPSGNTIYF TRBV11-3 few TRBJ1-3 -
TGTGCCAGCAGCCCGGGACAGGGGCCCCAAGAGACCCAGTACTTC CASSPGQGPQETQYF TRBV2 - TRBJ2-5 TRBD1
TGCGCCAGCAGCTTGGCCGGGACGGTAACCTACGAGCAGTACTTC CASSLAGTVTYEQYF TRBV5-1 - TRBJ2-7 -
TGTGCCAGCAGTTACCATGGGGGGCCCACAGATACGCAGTATTTT CASSYHGGPTDTQYF TRBV6-5 - TRBJ2-3 -
TGCGCCAGCAGTGAGACAGGGGAAAAGCAGTACTTC CASSETGEKQYF TRBV10-1 - TRBJ2-7 TRBD1
TGTGCCAGCAGCTCCGACCAGGGGTTTGGGACTGAAGCTTTCTTT CASSSDQGFGTEAFF TRBV7-9 - TRBJ1-1 -
TGTGCCAGCTCACCCCCGAGGGGGGGGGCCACAGATACGCAGTATTTT CASSPPRGGATDTQYF TRBV18 - TRBJ2-3 -
TGTGCCAGCTCCGAAGGGGACACTGAAGCTTTCTTT CASSEGDTEAFF TRBV18 - TRBJ1-1 -
TGTGCCAGCTCGCCCCGAGCCCTGGGGGCGGATTTTGGCTACACCTTC CASSPRALGADFGYTF TRBV18 - TRBJ1-2 -
TGTGCCAGCAGTGAAGGGGGAACCGGGGAGCTGTTTTTT CASSEGGTGELFF TRBV6-1 once TRBJ2-2 -
TGTGCCAGCTCACCATTTATGGCAGAGGCTAGGACGCAGTATTTT CASSPFMAEARTQYF TRBV18 - TRBJ2-3 -
TGTGCCAGCAGCTTGGAAGGCCTGAATTCACCCCTCCACTTT CASSLEGLNSPLHF TRBV5-4 - TRBJ1-6 -
TGTGCCAGCACCTCGGGGGGCCGAGATACGCAGTATTTT CASTSGGRDTQYF TRBV28 - TRBJ2-3 -
TGTGCCAGCAGTGGACAGGGGTTCGAGCAGTACTTC CASSGQGFEQYF TRBV6-1 - TRBJ2-7 TRBD1
TGCAGCGTTGAATTGAGACAGACGAACACTGAAGCTTTCTTT CSVELRQTNTEAFF TRBV29-1 - TRBJ1-1 -
TGTGCCAGCTCACCAGGGACTCGACCCTACGAGCAGTACTTC CASSPGTRPYEQYF TRBV18 - TRBJ2-7 -
TGTGCCAGCAGCTTAGGGGGGTCCGTGGAGCCCCAGCATTTT CASSLGGSVEPQHF TRBV7-9 once TRBJ1-5 -
TGTGCCACTATCGAACAATTCGGTGGGGCCAACGTCCTGACTTTC CATIEQFGGANVLTF TRBV10-3 - TRBJ2-6 -
TGTGCCAGCAGCACCTCTGGGGCTCTTGGAAACACCATATATTTT CASSTSGALGNTIYF TRBV7-9 - TRBJ1-3 -
TGTGCCAGCAGCGTAGTAGCGGGGAGGGAAGATACGCAGTATTTT CASSVVAGREDTQYF TRBV9 - TRBJ2-3 TRBD2
TGTGCCAGCAGTGTACAGGGTAGAAACACTGAAGCTTTCTTT CASSVQGRNTEAFF TRBV2 - TRBJ1-1 -
TGTGCCAGCAGGGGAGGACTCCTTGAAAAACTGTTTTTT CASRGGLLEKLFF TRBV6-1 - TRBJ1-4 -
TGTGCCAGCAGCTTCCGTACCTCAGGGGGCTTCTCCTACGAGCAGTACTTC CASSFRTSGGFSYEQYF TRBV7-2 once TRBJ2-7 TRBD1